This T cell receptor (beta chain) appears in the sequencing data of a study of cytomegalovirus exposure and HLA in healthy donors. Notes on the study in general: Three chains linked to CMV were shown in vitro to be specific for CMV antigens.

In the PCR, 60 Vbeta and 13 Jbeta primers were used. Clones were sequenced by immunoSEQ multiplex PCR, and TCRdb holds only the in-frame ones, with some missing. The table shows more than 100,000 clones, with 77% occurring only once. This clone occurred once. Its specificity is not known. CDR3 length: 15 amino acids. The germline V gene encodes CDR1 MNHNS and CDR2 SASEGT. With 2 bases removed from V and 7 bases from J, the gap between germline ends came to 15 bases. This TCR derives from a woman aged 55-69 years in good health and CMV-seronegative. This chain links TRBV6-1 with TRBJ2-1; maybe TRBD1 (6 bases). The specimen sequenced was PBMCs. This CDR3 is CASSERWQGTNEQFF. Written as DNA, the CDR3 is TGTGCCAGCAGTGAACGTTGGCAGGGGACGAATGAGCAGTTCTTC.